The 27 T cell receptor beta chains listed next were all sequenced from one sample in a study of shared clonotypes between healthy human individuals. Measured with immunoSEQ multiplex PCR; TCRdb has only the in-frame clones, and not every one. The profile shows some 2.3 million clones, roughly 93% of them singletons. The sequenced material came from naive CD4+ T cells from PBMCs. Sample subset: CD45RA+ positively selected. These receptors were obtained from a man between 18 and 29 years old in good health. Some clones in this sample may be carry-over from other donors' samples.

The chain carries TRBV12-5 and TRBJ1-5; TRBD1 agrees at 8 bases. Germline assignment: CDR1 LGHNT and CDR2 FRNRAP. The ends lost 10 bases at V and 4 bases at J; junction bases unmatched: 15. This CDR3 has 16 amino acids. CDR3 sequence (DNA): TGTGCTATGGCCCAGGGACAGGAGAGACTTAATCAGCCCCAGCATTTT. This gives the protein CAMAQGQERLNQPQHF.

V and J are TRBV9 and TRBJ2-5; 11 bases are shared with TRBD2. Per the germline V gene, CDR1 is SGDLS and CDR2 is YYNGEE. The trim removed 3 bases at V and 4 bases at J, leaving 5 bases unmatched. The CDR3 spans 15 residues. CDR3 sequence reads: CASSAGGTSGETQYF. CDR3 sequence (DNA): TGTGCCAGCAGCGCCGGAGGGACTAGCGGAGAGACCCAGTACTTC.

This chain uses TRBV20-1 with TRBJ2-5; TRBD2 is a possible D gene (5 bases). V was clipped by 5 bases and J by 7 bases, with 11 bases between them. CDR1 is DFQATT and CDR2 is SNEGSKA in the germline V gene (reference sequence). The CDR3 sequence is 11 residues long. CDR3 protein: CSAPKSGTQYF. The CDR3 DNA reads as TGCAGTGCTCCGAAAAGCGGGACCCAGTACTTC.

The chain joins TRBV18 to TRBJ1-4; maybe TRBD1 (5 bases). V gave up 6 bases and J gave up 4 bases, with 12 bases separating them. CDR1 and CDR2 from the germline V gene are KGHSH and LQKENI. The CDR3 runs to 14 residues. CDR3 amino acids: CASSLGPNNEKLFF. For the CDR3, the DNA is TGTGCCAGCTCCCTGGGACCGAATAATGAAAAACTGTTTTTT.

The CDR3 spells CALRGQSSGANVLTF. The CDR3 nucleotides are TGTGCCCTACGGGGACAGAGCTCTGGGGCCAACGTCCTGACTTTC. The chain has TRBV7-2 and TRBJ2-6; 7 nucleotides line up with TRBD1. Trimming removed 11 bases from V and 0 bases from J; junction bases left unmatched: 7. The CDR3 is made up of 15 amino acids. Looked up from germline, CDR1 is SGHTA and CDR2 is FQGNSA.

The chain's CDR3 is CASSPGGGARAFF. Written as DNA, the CDR3 is TGTGCCAGCAGCCCGGGAGGGGGCGCGAGAGCTTTCTTT. The rearrangement uses TRBV7-9 and TRBJ1-1; 7 positions agree with TRBD1. CDR3 length: 13 amino acids. Germline values: CDR1 SEHNR, CDR2 FQNEAQ (reference sequence). After removal of 5 bases from V and 10 bases from J, the junction contained 10 bases not matched to a gene.

The chain has TRBV28 and TRBJ1-1; D ambiguous. The CDR3 is made up of 14 amino acids. The germline gives CDR1 MDHEN, CDR2 SYDVKM. V lost 2 bases to trimming and J lost 1 base, with 8 bases between them. The CDR3 loop reads CASSLKQRNTEAFF. The CDR3, as DNA: TGTGCCAGCAGTTTAAAACAGAGGAACACTGAAGCTTTCTTT.

J is TRBJ1-4 and V is TRBV11-2; possibly TRBD1 for D (5 bases). V gave up 6 bases and J gave up 3 bases, with 11 bases separating them. Germline-derived CDR1 and CDR2 are SGHAT and FQNNGV. The CDR3 sequence is 14 residues long. DNA for the CDR3: TGTGCCAGCAGACGGGGGATGGCTAATGAAAAACTGTTTTTT. Translated: CASRRGMANEKLFF.

V and J are TRBV28 and TRBJ1-4; 9 bases map to TRBD1. The CDR3 sequence is 18 residues long. With 3 bases clipped from V and 2 bases from J, the junction kept 10 bases outside the gene matches. Germline values: CDR1 MDHEN, CDR2 SYDVKM. For the CDR3, the DNA is TGTGCCAGCAGTTTCTCATGGGACAGGGAGGAGACTAATGAAAAACTGTTTTTT. It yields the protein CASSFSWDREETNEKLFF.

The chain recombines TRBV7-8 with TRBJ2-1; 9 bases are shared with TRBD2. V lost 1 base to trimming and J lost 4 bases; unmatched junction nucleotides: 8. Germline lookup yields CDR1 SGHVS and CDR2 FQNEAQ. CDR3 length: 17 residues. The CDR3 here is CASSLVSASGVYNEQFF. The CDR3 nucleotides are TGTGCCAGCAGCTTAGTTTCGGCTAGCGGGGTTTACAATGAGCAGTTCTTC.

The chain couples TRBV6-1 to TRBJ1-4; D is perhaps TRBD1 (6 bases). The CDR3 is made up of 13 amino acids. With 5 bases removed from V and 12 bases from J, the gap between germline ends came to 16 bases. Germline CDR1 MNHNS, CDR2 SASEGT. The CDR3 sequence is CASSTRTGLELFF. The CDR3 DNA reads TGTGCCAGCAGTACCCGCACAGGGTTAGAACTGTTTTTT.

The CDR3 loop reads CASSFGAGMNTEAFF. The CDR3 bases are TGTGCCAGCAGTTTCGGGGCAGGAATGAACACTGAAGCTTTCTTT. The rearrangement joins TRBV28 to TRBJ1-1, with a possible D match to TRBD1 (5 bases). CDR3 length: 15 residues. The germline V and J ends were trimmed by 3 bases and 0 bases, with 11 bases remaining between them. Germline V CDR1 and CDR2: MDHEN, SYDVKM.

This chain uses TRBV6-6 with TRBJ1-5; D is perhaps TRBD1 (5 bases). The germline gives CDR1 MNHNY, CDR2 SVGAGI (reference sequence). The V end was cut by 4 bases, the J end by 3 bases, with 10 bases between. The length of the CDR3 is 14 residues. This chain's CDR3 is CASSSGPINQPQHF. CDR3 nucleotide sequence: TGTGCCAGCAGTTCGGGACCGATCAATCAGCCCCAGCATTTT.

Comment on this clone: The same CDR3 also results from other DNA sequences found in this sample. This sequence joins TRBV30 and TRBJ2-5; no reliable D call. CDR1 and CDR2 (germline): GTSNPN, SVGIG (reference sequence). CDR3 size: 11 residues. Between the trimmed V and J ends, which lost 1 base and 4 bases, there was a span of 4 bases. In DNA form, the CDR3 reads TGTGCCTGGAGTGACGGAGAGACCCAGTACTTC. As protein: CAWSDGETQYF.

The gene calls are TRBV7-3 and TRBJ2-1; 8 nucleotides agree with TRBD2. With V trimmed by 1 base and J by 2 bases, 4 bases remained unmatched. This CDR3 contains 16 residues. Germline CDR1 SGHTA, CDR2 FQGTGA. CDR3: CASSLMGGRTYNEQFF. CDR3 bases: TGTGCCAGCAGCTTAATGGGCGGGAGGACCTACAATGAGCAGTTCTTC.

V gene TRBV7-2 combines with J gene TRBJ2-3, with 7 bases lining up with TRBD2. Germline trimming cut 3 bases from V and 3 bases from J; bases unmatched to any gene: 9. The CDR3 is made up of 16 amino acids. CDR1 is SGHTA, CDR2 FQGNSA, per germline. The CDR3 region is CASSFLAGAFTDTQYF. CDR3 nucleotides: TGTGCCAGCAGCTTTCTCGCGGGAGCATTTACAGATACGCAGTATTTT.

This clone appeared once. This rearrangement joins TRBV29-1 to TRBJ2-3; TRBD1 agrees at 12 bases. V shed 7 bases and J 5 bases; nucleotides not matched to a gene: 7. The CDR3 loop spans 14 amino acids. Germline loops: CDR1 SQVTM, CDR2 ANQGSEA. The CDR3 sequence: CSGSGQGAGDTQYF. CDR3 DNA sequence: TGCAGCGGCTCGGGACAGGGGGCTGGAGATACGCAGTATTTT.

The J gene is TRBJ2-5, the V gene TRBV2; TRBD1 matches at 8 bases. Germline V gene data show CDR1 as SNHLY and CDR2 as FYNNEI. The length of the CDR3 is 14 residues. V lost 8 bases and J lost 1; bases outside the gene matches: 6. The CDR3 spells CASSYRGAQETQYF. CDR3 in DNA: TGTGCCAGCTCATACAGGGGGGCCCAAGAGACCCAGTACTTC.

The chain combines TRBV5-1 with TRBJ2-3, with a tentative D call TRBD2 (6 bases). The CDR3 length is 15 residues. The germline V gene has CDR1 SGHRS and CDR2 YFSETQ. The ends were cut back, 4 bases at V and 0 bases at J, with 12 bases in the middle. This chain's CDR3 is CASSTGEGSTDTQYF. In DNA form, the CDR3 reads TGCGCCAGCAGCACGGGAGAGGGAAGCACAGATACGCAGTATTTT.

The chain links TRBV4-1 to TRBJ2-1; 11 bases align to TRBD2. Germline trimming cut 4 bases from V and 5 bases from J; bases unmatched to any gene: 4. CDR1 is MGHRA, CDR2 YSYEKL, per germline. The CDR3 is 15 residues long. Here the CDR3 DNA reads TGCGCCAGCAGCCTTGGGGGACTAGCGGACAATGAGCAGTTCTTC. Its translation is CASSLGGLADNEQFF.

The V gene is TRBV27, the J gene TRBJ1-1; D is ambiguous. Trimming pared 5 bases from V and 7 bases from J, leaving 17 bases between. There are 14 residues in the CDR3. Germline V gene data show CDR1 as MNHEY and CDR2 as SMNVEV (reference sequence). Here the CDR3 reads CASSLHRPGGEAFF. The CDR3 nucleotides read TGTGCCAGCAGTCTTCACCGACCGGGTGGTGAAGCTTTCTTT.

DNA of the CDR3: TGTGCCAGTAGTATGCTGGTTGGTGGCGAGCAGTACTTC. Translation gives CASSMLVGGEQYF. J is TRBJ2-7 and V is TRBV19; no firm D call. The CDR3 length is 13 residues. Trimming took off 3 bases at V and 6 bases at J, with 12 bases between the two ends. The germline V gene encodes CDR1 LNHDA and CDR2 SQIVND (reference sequence).

V and J are TRBV28 and TRBJ1-3; the D is unclear. Germline V gene data show CDR1 as MDHEN and CDR2 as SYDVKM. The CDR3 consists of 15 residues. Trimming removed 7 bases from V and 0 bases from J, with 13 bases in between. The DNA of the CDR3 is TGTGCCAGCATTTACTCCGGGTACTCTGGAAACACCATATATTTT. Its protein product is CASIYSGYSGNTIYF.

The chain joins TRBV5-5 to TRBJ2-2, with D perhaps TRBD2 (6 bases). Trimming pared 6 bases from V and 2 bases from J, leaving 29 bases between. CDR3 length equals 20 residues. Germline-derived CDR1 and CDR2 are SGHKS and YYEKEE (reference sequence). The CDR3 nucleotides are TGTGCCAGCACCATAACTACCAGAAAGGTGGCAGGGACTAACACCGGGGAGCTGTTTTTT. This encodes CASTITTRKVAGTNTGELFF.

The chain links TRBV10-3 to TRBJ2-3; 11 bases match TRBD2. V gave up 5 bases and J gave up 8 bases; unmatched junction bases: 6. CDR1 is ENHRY, CDR2 SYGVKD, per germline. The CDR3 sequence is 14 residues long. The CDR3 DNA reads TGTGCCATCAGTCCGACTAGCGGGATAGGTACGCAGTATTTT. Its translation is CAISPTSGIGTQYF.

J is TRBJ2-5 and V is TRBV11-2, with 8 positions matching TRBD1. Trimming cost V 5 bases and J 9 bases; bases outside gene matches: 5. Per the germline V gene, CDR1 is SGHAT and CDR2 is FQNNGV. The CDR3 is made up of 12 amino acids. CDR3 bases: TGTGCCAGCAGCCTTGGACAGGGTGCCCAGTACTTC. Translation: CASSLGQGAQYF. Full variable domain (missing parts from reference TRBV11-2 and TRBJ2-5): EAGVAQSPRYKIIEKRQSVAFWCNPISGHATLYWYQQILGQGPKLLIQFQNNGVVDDSQLPKDRFSAERLKGVDSTLKIQPAKLEDSAVYLCASSLGQGAQYFGPGTRLLVL.

The gene calls are TRBV4-3 and TRBJ1-5; D gene unclear. CDR1 is LGHNA, CDR2 YSLEER, per germline. This CDR3 contains 18 residues. Trimming took 3 bases from V and 0 from J, leaving 18 bases between them. The CDR3 here is CASSHFPTGEYSNQPQHF. DNA of the CDR3: TGCGCCAGCAGCCATTTCCCAACCGGGGAATATAGCAATCAGCCCCAGCATTTT.